What follows are 16 T cell receptor beta chains derived from one specimen sequenced in a study of cytomegalovirus exposure and HLA in healthy donors. Libraries were prepared by immunoSEQ multiplex PCR; TCRdb keeps only in-frame clonotypes and omits some of them. The sample lists 99,000 or so clones, 86% occurring once. The sample comprised PBMCs. The receptors derive from a young woman in good health and CMV-seropositive.

The chain's CDR3 is CASSWTGGNNQPQHF. In DNA form, the CDR3 reads TGTGCCAGCAGTTGGACAGGAGGAAACAATCAGCCCCAGCATTTT. The chain employs TRBV27 and TRBJ1-5; TRBD1 agrees at 7 bases. V dropped 4 bases and J dropped 3; count of bases not matched to a gene: 6. Germline CDR1 reads MNHEY; CDR2 reads SMNVEV (reference sequence). There are 15 residues in the CDR3.

The chain joins TRBV19 to TRBJ2-2, with D possibly TRBD2 on 7 matching bases. V was pared by 3 bases and J by 3 bases, with 14 bases between. From germline, CDR1 is LNHDA and CDR2 SQIVND (reference sequence). The length of the CDR3 is 16 residues. The CDR3 DNA sequence: TGTGCCAGTAGTATCCGAGGGAGGGGGTACACCGGGGAGCTGTTTTTT. Its translation: CASSIRGRGYTGELFF.

This rearrangement joins TRBV4-1 to TRBJ2-1; weak D call: TRBD1 (6 bases). CDR1 MGHRA and CDR2 YSYEKL come from the germline V gene. V lost 4 bases to trimming and J lost 9 bases, with 19 bases between them. The CDR3 spans 15 residues. CDR3 in amino acids: CASSRERPTGPEQFF. The CDR3 DNA reads as TGCGCCAGCAGCCGAGAACGCCCGACAGGTCCTGAGCAGTTCTTC.

The V call is TRBV19, the J call TRBJ2-7; 9 bases align to TRBD1. J gave up 5 bases and V 8 bases, and 7 bases lay outside the gene matches. Per germline, CDR1 LNHDA and CDR2 SQIVND (reference sequence). The CDR3 runs 13 residues. CDR3 protein: CASGGQGSDEQYF. DNA for the CDR3: TGTGCCAGTGGGGGACAGGGTTCCGACGAGCAGTACTTC.

This chain connects TRBV5-5 to TRBJ2-1; TRBD2 is a possible D gene (5 bases). Trimming removed 0 bases at V and 8 bases at J, with 6 bases between. Germline V gene lookup returns CDR1 SGHKS and CDR2 YYEKEE (reference sequence). The CDR3 extends over 12 amino acids. As DNA, the CDR3 is TGTGCCAGCAGCTTGGCGGGGTATGAGCAGTTCTTC. The encoded protein is CASSLAGYEQFF. Looking up the rest from reference TRBV5-5 and TRBJ2-1 gives the full variable domain: DAGVTQSPTHLIKTRGQQVTLRCSPISGHKSVSWYQQVLGQGPQFIFQYYEKEERGRGNFPDRFSARQFPNYSSELNVNALLLGDSALYLCASSLAGYEQFFGPGTRLTVL.

The chain has TRBV29-1 and TRBJ1-3; TRBD1 aligns across 7 bases. The germline CDR1 and CDR2 sequences are SQVTM and ANQGSEA. The CDR3 covers 14 residues. This CDR3 reads CILCKGAGGNTIYF. In DNA form, the CDR3 reads TGCATCCTTTGTAAGGGGGCTGGGGGAAACACCATATATTTT. The full variable domain, its missing parts supplied by reference TRBV29-1 and TRBJ1-3, is SAVISQKPSRDICQRGTSLTIQCQVDSQVTMMFWYRQQPGQSLTLIATANQGSEATYESGFVIDKFPISRPNLTFSTLTVSNMSPEDSSIYLCILCKGAGGNTIYFGEGSWLTVV.

This rearrangement joins TRBV6-1 to TRBJ2-3, with D tentatively TRBD2 (6 bases). CDR1 is MNHNS and CDR2 is SASEGT in the germline V gene. V lost 11 bases, J lost 0 bases, and 15 bases lay in between. This CDR3 is 14 amino acids long. The CDR3: CAGGGSGSTDTQYF. The CDR3 nucleotides read TGTGCCGGTGGGGGGTCGGGCAGCACAGATACGCAGTATTTT.

The chain is built from TRBV5-6 and TRBJ2-7; no definite D call. Germline CDR1 and CDR2: SGHDT and YYEEEE. The CDR3 runs 14 residues. The V and J ends lost 0 bases and 0 bases respectively, with 7 bases between them. The CDR3 is CASSLAGSSYEQYF. As DNA, the CDR3 is TGTGCCAGCAGCTTGGCAGGTAGCTCCTACGAGCAGTACTTC.

This sequence joins TRBV6-1 and TRBJ2-1; 10 bases are shared with TRBD2. CDR3 length: 14 residues. V lost 8 bases, J lost 6 bases, and 7 bases stayed unmatched. CDR1 and CDR2 (germline): MNHNS, SASEGT. CDR3 residues: CASRGSGRINEQFF. DNA for the CDR3: TGTGCCAGCCGGGGTAGCGGGAGGATCAATGAGCAGTTCTTC.

The chain combines TRBV2 with TRBJ1-2; 7 nucleotides match TRBD1. The J segment lost 5 bases and the V segment lost 2 bases, leaving 8 bases of the junction unmatched. Germline CDR1 and CDR2: SNHLY and FYNNEI. This CDR3 comprises 15 residues. CDR3 residues: CASSESLRDSYGYTF. The CDR3 DNA is TGTGCCAGCAGTGAAAGTCTTCGGGACAGTTATGGCTACACCTTC.

About this clone itself: A much larger clone is a single base away; this may be a read error. V and J are TRBV27 and TRBJ1-2; the match to TRBD1 covers 9 bases. The V and J ends lost 3 bases and 10 bases, in that order; junction bases with no gene match: 12. The CDR3 is 15 amino acids. The germline V gene has CDR1 MNHEY and CDR2 SMNVEV (reference sequence). DNA for the CDR3: TGTGCCAGCAGTTTGTCCACAGGGGGCGGGAATGACTACACCTTC. Translation: CASSLSTGGGNDYTF.

V gene TRBV9 combines with J gene TRBJ2-6, with D possibly matching TRBD2 (5 bases). The CDR3 contains 16 residues. Trimming removed 0 bases from V and 0 bases from J, with 7 bases in between. Germline V gene data show CDR1 as SGDLS and CDR2 as YYNGEE. The CDR3 loop reads CASSVGGFSGANVLTF. The CDR3 DNA reads TGTGCCAGCAGCGTAGGAGGGTTCTCTGGGGCCAACGTCCTGACTTTC.

This clone came up once. The chain has TRBV29-1 and TRBJ2-1; a possible D gene is TRBD2 (6 bases). Trimming shortened V by 4 bases and J by 9 bases, and 13 bases separated the two germline ends. The CDR3 has 12 residues. Per the germline V gene, CDR1 is SQVTM and CDR2 is ANQGSEA. The CDR3 protein is CSVGPRRGEQFF. The CDR3 nucleotides are TGCAGCGTTGGCCCCCGGCGGGGTGAGCAGTTCTTC.

The gene calls are TRBV19 and TRBJ1-5; the D is unclear. CDR1 is LNHDA and CDR2 is SQIVND in the germline V gene (reference sequence). This CDR3 comprises 13 residues. The ends were cut back, 8 bases at V and 0 bases at J, with 8 bases in the middle. The DNA of the CDR3 is TGTGCCAGTGCGGGGAATAGCAATCAGCCCCAGCATTTT. Translation: CASAGNSNQPQHF.

This clone was detected once. This chain connects TRBV5-6 to TRBJ1-1; maybe TRBD1 (5 bases). CDR3 length equals 14 residues. The V end was cut by 6 bases, the J end by 7 bases, with 19 bases between. Germline CDR1 is SGHDT and CDR2 is YYEEEE. This CDR3 reads CASTIRGTTLEAFF. The CDR3 nucleotides read TGTGCCAGCACCATAAGGGGTACGACCCTTGAAGCTTTCTTT.

This clone was picked up a small number of times. This chain uses TRBV6-4 with TRBJ1-5; D not resolved. Germline-derived CDR1 and CDR2 are MRHNA and SNTAGT. The germline V and J ends were trimmed by 0 bases and 0 bases, with 3 bases remaining between them. The CDR3 covers 14 residues. The CDR3 sequence is CASSDSYSNQPQHF. The CDR3, as DNA: TGTGCCAGCAGTGACTCATATAGCAATCAGCCCCAGCATTTT.